Listed here are 22 T cell receptor beta chains from one sample, sequenced in a study of T cells in Graves' hyperthyroidism and ophthalmopathy (dated by TCRdb to 2018 to 2020). Library prep was done by multiplex PCR. Sequenced on an Illumina HiSeq 2000. Amplification of TCR beta CDR3 regions was carried out from RNA transcripts. The TCR CDR3 was subjected to a first round of RT-PCR using the HTBI primer set and the Qiagen OneStep RT-PCR kit. TCRdb reprocessed the public reads (quality trimming at Q25 with fastp, clone calling with MiXCR) and kept in-frame beta chains. Rows matching on CDR3 protein sequence are summarized as one entry with the most common DNA and genes. The sample records about half a million distinct CDR3 sequences, about 16% of which are singletons. Less than 30% of the sample goes to the ten largest clones. Sequencing used blood. Receptors were obtained from a woman aged 25 to 45 with Graves' ophthalmopathy.

A few counts support this clonotype. The chain employs TRBV5-6 and TRBJ1-5, with no clear D. CDR3 length equals 15 residues. Per the germline V gene, CDR1 is SGHDT and CDR2 is YYEEEE. Deletions cut 2 bases from V and 0 bases from J, with 9 bases between. This chain's CDR3 is CASSLGLYSNQPQHF. CDR3 DNA sequence: TGTGCCAGCAGCTTAGGCCTTTATAGCAATCAGCCCCAGCATTTT.

This rearrangement joins TRBV5-4 to TRBJ2-7; 12 bases map to TRBD2. Trimming took 4 bases from V and 7 from J; bases not matched to a gene: 6. CDR1 is SGHNT, CDR2 YYREEE, per germline (reference sequence). The CDR3 totals 14 residues. CDR3 sequence reads: CASSPTSGSDEQYF. Written as DNA, the CDR3 is TGTGCCAGCAGCCCGACTAGCGGGAGCGATGAGCAGTACTTC.

This clonotype appeared many times. V usage is TRBV28 and J usage is TRBJ2-7; D is uncertain. The CDR3 consists of 12 residues. Deletions cut 2 bases from V and 6 bases from J, with 8 bases between. The germline V gene encodes CDR1 MDHEN and CDR2 SYDVKM. This CDR3 reads CASSLRAREQYF. The DNA of the CDR3 is TGTGCCAGCAGTTTAAGGGCCCGCGAGCAGTACTTC.

This clonotype has at least ten counts. The rearrangement links TRBV5-1 to TRBJ2-2, with a possible D match to TRBD2 (6 bases). V was pared by 3 bases and J by 4 bases, with 16 bases between. Germline V gene sequence: CDR1 SGHRS, CDR2 YFSETQ. The length of the CDR3 is 16 residues. The CDR3: CASSSTGLGVTGELFF. As DNA, the CDR3 is TGCGCCAGCAGCTCAACGGGACTCGGGGTCACCGGGGAGCTGTTTTTT. The full variable domain, with the rest looked up from reference TRBV5-1 and TRBJ2-2, is KAGVTQTPRYLIKTRGQQVTLSCSPISGHRSVSWYQQTPGQGLQFLFEYFSETQRNKGNFPGRFSGRQFSNSRSEMNVSTLELGDSALYLCASSSTGLGVTGELFFGEGSRLTVL.

About this clonotype: The junction shows a germline mismatch at one end, possibly a read error. This chain joins TRBV10-3 and TRBJ2-7, with 9 positions matching TRBD2. Germline V gives CDR1 ENHRY, CDR2 SYGVKD. This CDR3 comprises 15 residues. The DNA for the CDR3 is TGTGCCAGCAGTTCGTTAGCGGGAGTGGTCTACGAGCAGTACTTC. Its translation: CASSSLAGVVYEQYF.

This clonotype has ten or more counts. CDR3 in amino acids: CASSPDRGTQPQHF. CDR3 DNA sequence: TGTGCCAGCAGCCCGGACAGGGGTACTCAGCCCCAGCATTTT. The chain joins TRBV7-2 to TRBJ1-5; 9 bases match TRBD1. This CDR3 has 14 residues. Germline V gene lookup returns CDR1 SGHTA and CDR2 FQGNSA. Trimming cost V 5 bases and J 6 bases; bases outside gene matches: 5.

This clonotype was counted a few times. V is TRBV27 and J is TRBJ1-4; no firm D call. V was shortened by 6 bases and J by 0 bases, with 17 bases between the two germline ends. From germline, CDR1 is MNHEY and CDR2 SMNVEV (reference sequence). The CDR3 loop spans 17 amino acids. This CDR3 is CASSLGQTGATNEKLFF. The CDR3 coding sequence is TGTGCCAGCAGCCTCGGGCAAACCGGTGCAACTAATGAAAAACTGTTTTTT.

The J gene is TRBJ2-7, the V gene TRBV29-1, with TRBD1 matching 9 bases. Germline-derived CDR1 and CDR2 are SQVTM and ANQGSEA. CDR3 length: 15 amino acids. J gave up 5 bases and V 7 bases, and 15 bases lay outside the gene matches. This CDR3 is CSARTGVKNFHEQYF. Written as DNA, the CDR3 is TGCAGCGCGAGGACAGGGGTGAAGAACTTTCACGAGCAGTACTTC.

This clonotype was observed a few times. The chain employs TRBV10-3 and TRBJ2-7; 7 bases are a match to TRBD1. In germline, CDR1 is ENHRY, CDR2 SYGVKD. The trim removed 6 bases at V and 2 bases at J, leaving 10 bases unmatched. The CDR3 has 15 amino acids. CDR3 sequence reads: CAISPGQTLTYEQYF. CDR3 DNA: TGTGCCATCAGCCCGGGACAGACTCTTACCTACGAGCAGTACTTC.

Concerning this clonotype: One end of the junction does not line up with germline, which may come from a read error. The chain combines TRBV3-1 with TRBJ2-7; no definite D call. Germline V gene lookup returns CDR1 LGHDT and CDR2 YNNKEL (reference sequence). The CDR3 runs to 14 residues. The DNA for the CDR3 is TGTGCCAGCAACCAAGATATATGGAGCTACGAGCAGTACTTC. Amino acid sequence: CASNQDIWSYEQYF.

This chain joins TRBV10-1 and TRBJ1-1, with TRBD1 as a possible D gene (5 bases). Between the trimmed V and J ends, which lost 0 bases and 4 bases, there was a span of 12 bases. The CDR3 is 15 amino acids. CDR1 is WNHNN and CDR2 is SYGVQD in the germline V gene (reference sequence). The CDR3 DNA sequence: TGCGCCAGCAGTGAGTCCAGGGTTGAACGCACTGAAGCTTTCTTT. Protein sequence: CASSESRVERTEAFF.

This clonotype appeared a few times. The chain is built from TRBV7-8 and TRBJ2-5; 9 bases match TRBD1. Trimming removed 5 bases from V and 4 bases from J; junction bases left unmatched: 11. Germline V gives CDR1 SGHVS, CDR2 FQNEAQ. CDR3 length: 16 amino acids. This CDR3 is CASSLDRGGPGETQYF. The CDR3 DNA is TGTGCCAGCAGCCTGGACAGGGGCGGGCCGGGAGAGACCCAGTACTTC.

This chain uses TRBV4-2 with TRBJ1-4; possible D gene TRBD1, 5 bases. The CDR3 extends over 16 amino acids. V lost 4 bases, J lost 8 bases, and 20 bases lay in between. CDR1 is LGHNA, CDR2 YNFKEQ, per germline. CDR3 residues: CASSLLRDRTREKLFF. In DNA form, the CDR3 reads TGTGCCAGCAGCCTCCTTAGGGACCGGACGAGGGAAAAACTGTTTTTT.

The chain links TRBV19 to TRBJ1-1; 7 positions match TRBD1. The V segment lost 6 bases and the J segment 0 bases; nucleotides outside the gene matches: 10. CDR1 LNHDA and CDR2 SQIVND come from the germline V gene (reference sequence). There are 16 residues in the CDR3. This CDR3 reads CASRKRQGLMNTEAFF. DNA for the CDR3: TGTGCCAGTAGGAAAAGACAGGGCCTGATGAACACTGAAGCTTTCTTT.

The V call is TRBV28, the J call TRBJ2-1; 16 positions agree with TRBD2. The junction had 9 bases not matched to a gene; V was cut back by 7 bases and J by 15 bases. The CDR3 has 14 residues. The germline V gene encodes CDR1 MDHEN and CDR2 SYDVKM. CDR3 DNA: TGTGCCAGCACTCCCGGGACTAGCGGGAGGGCCGCGTTCTTC. It is translated as CASTPGTSGRAAFF.

This clonotype has only a few counts. The V gene is TRBV6-1, the J gene TRBJ1-2; 8 bases line up with TRBD1. The CDR3 loop spans 13 amino acids. V shed 8 bases, J shed 3 bases, and the junction held 5 bases outside the gene matches. Germline CDR1 and CDR2: MNHNS and SASEGT. The chain's CDR3 is CASQGAAYYGYTF. CDR3 nucleotides: TGTGCCAGCCAGGGGGCTGCTTACTATGGCTACACCTTC.

This chain links TRBV10-3 with TRBJ2-3, with D perhaps assigned TRBD1 or TRBD2 (5 bases each). Between the trimmed V and J ends, which lost 6 bases and 2 bases, there was a span of 12 bases. Germline values: CDR1 ENHRY, CDR2 SYGVKD. The CDR3 has 14 residues. CDR3 in amino acids: CAISRDGDTDTQYF. In DNA form, the CDR3 reads TGTGCCATCAGCCGGGACGGGGACACAGATACGCAGTATTTT.

The rearrangement links TRBV12-3 or TRBV12-4 to TRBJ2-2; perhaps TRBD1 as D (5 bases). V was cut by 6 bases and J by 4 bases, with 24 bases left in between. The CDR3 runs to 18 residues. In DNA, the CDR3 is TGTGCCAGCAGACCCAGCCGTCAAGGGGAAAGGGTCACCGGGGAGCTGTTTTTT. It translates to CASRPSRQGERVTGELFF.

This clonotype was seen only a few times. The J gene is TRBJ2-7, the V gene TRBV6-1; D gene uncertain. Trimming took off 5 bases at V and 0 bases at J, with 11 bases between the two ends. Germline lookup yields CDR1 MNHNS and CDR2 SASEGT. The CDR3 runs to 14 residues. The CDR3 protein is CASSSVSYSYEQYF. CDR3 coding DNA: TGTGCCAGCAGTAGCGTTTCTTACTCCTACGAGCAGTACTTC.

In this sample, this clonotype turned up a few times. The chain recombines TRBV5-1 with TRBJ1-2; 9 bases are shared with TRBD1. Germline CDR1 is SGHRS and CDR2 is YFSETQ. The CDR3 has 15 residues. J lost 7 bases, V lost 0 bases, and 7 bases had no gene match. Here the CDR3 DNA reads TGCGCCAGCAGCTTGGATCCACAGGGGGCATTTGGCTACACCTTC. Its translation: CASSLDPQGAFGYTF. Complete variable domain (other parts from reference TRBV5-1 and TRBJ1-2): KAGVTQTPRYLIKTRGQQVTLSCSPISGHRSVSWYQQTPGQGLQFLFEYFSETQRNKGNFPGRFSGRQFSNSRSEMNVSTLELGDSALYLCASSLDPQGAFGYTFGSGTRLTVV.

In its sample, this clonotype was seen many times. This rearrangement joins TRBV20-1 to TRBJ2-5; maybe TRBD2 (7 bases). Germline V lookup: CDR1 DFQATT, CDR2 SNEGSKA (reference sequence). The CDR3 runs 13 residues. V lost 6 bases and J lost 5, with 16 bases in between. CDR3: CSAPGAGEETQYF. The CDR3 region has the DNA TGCAGTGCCCCAGGGGCGGGAGAGGAGACCCAGTACTTC.

A few counts support this clonotype. The chain couples TRBV20-1 to TRBJ2-5; TRBD1 matches at 10 bases. V shed 5 bases, J shed 12 bases, and the junction held 6 bases outside the gene matches. CDR3 length: 11 amino acids. Germline CDR1 is DFQATT and CDR2 is SNEGSKA (reference sequence). For the CDR3, the DNA is TGCAGTGCTGGACGACAGGGGGCCAAGTACTTC. Its protein product is CSAGRQGAKYF.